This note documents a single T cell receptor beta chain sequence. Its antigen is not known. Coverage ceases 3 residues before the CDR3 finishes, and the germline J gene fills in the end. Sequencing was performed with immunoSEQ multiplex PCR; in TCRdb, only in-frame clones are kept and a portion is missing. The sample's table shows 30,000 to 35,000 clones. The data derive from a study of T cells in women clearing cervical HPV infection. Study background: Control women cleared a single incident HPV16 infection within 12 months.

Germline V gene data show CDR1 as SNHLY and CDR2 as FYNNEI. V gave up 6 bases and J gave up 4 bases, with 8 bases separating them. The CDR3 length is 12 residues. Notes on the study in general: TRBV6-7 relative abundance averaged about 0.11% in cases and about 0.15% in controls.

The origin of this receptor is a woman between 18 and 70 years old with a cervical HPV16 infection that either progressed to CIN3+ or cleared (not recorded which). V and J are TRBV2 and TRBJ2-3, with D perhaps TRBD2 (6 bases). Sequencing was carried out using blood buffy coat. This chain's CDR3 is CASRTRSDTQYF. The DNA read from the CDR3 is TGTGCCAGCAGGACTAGGTCAGATACG. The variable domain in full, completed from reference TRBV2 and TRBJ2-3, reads EPEVTQTPSHQVTQMGQEVILRCVPISNHLYFYWYRQILGQKVEFLVSFYNNEISEKSEIFDDQFSVERPDGSNFTLKIRSTKLEDSAMYFCASRTRSDTQYFGPGTRLTVL.